The sequence of this T cell receptor (beta chain) was determined in a study of shared clonotypes between healthy human individuals. Germline CDR1 reads SGHRS; CDR2 reads YFSETQ. The CDR3 runs to 14 residues. Trimming removed 4 bases at V and 4 bases at J, with 14 bases between. Over several immunoSEQ plates, each subset's genomic DNA was distributed in even portions. Here immunoSEQ multiplex PCR was the method, and the copy in TCRdb shows in-frame clones only, minus some. The data show 2 million to 2.5 million clones, under 95% seen once. Healthy HIV-negative adults with no recent acute infections or vaccinations were recruited as donors. CD4+ cells underwent separation, giving CD45RA+ naive and CD45RA-negative memory subsets.

The clonotype was recovered from a man younger than 35 in good health. Some clones in this sample may be carry-over from other donors' samples. The chain couples TRBV5-1 to TRBJ1-1, with D maybe TRBD1 (5 bases). Sequenced: naive CD4+ T cells from PBMCs. Subset described: CD45RA+ positively selected. For the CDR3, the DNA is TGCGCCAGCAGCGTCGGGGGAGGGGCCACTGAAGCTTTCTTT. Encoded protein: CASSVGGGATEAFF.